The 10 T cell receptor beta chains below were found in one sample sequenced in a study of T cells expressing NK-cell markers. No DNA is given; TCRdb re-called the 5' RACE reads and lists each CDR3 protein once. This repertoire comprises 300,000 to 450,000 distinct CDR3 sequences; its ten largest clones make up under 6.5%. Sequencing used blood T cells: a sorted CD56 or NKG2C T cell subset, CD4+ or CD8+ T cells, or bulk PBMC T cells (not recorded which). The source of these receptors is a man aged 18 to 70 in good health.

The chain joins TRBV7-2 to TRBJ2-7; the TCRdb D gene call, TRBD1, has no DNA to confirm it. CDR1 and CDR2 from the germline V gene are SGHTA and FQGNSA. CDR3 size: 15 residues. The CDR3 protein is CASSAQGASSYEQYF. Filled out from reference TRBV7-2 and TRBJ2-7, the complete variable domain reads GAGVSQSPSNKVTEKGKDVELRCDPISGHTALYWYRQSLGQGLEFLIYFQGNSAPDKSGLPSDRFSAERTGGSVSTLTIQRTQQEDSAVYLCASSAQGASSYEQYFGPGTRLTVT.

This chain uses TRBV4-2 with TRBJ1-1; checking the TCRdb D call of TRBD1 is not possible without DNA. CDR3 length equals 15 residues. The V gene's germline CDR1 is LGHNA and CDR2 YNFKEQ. The CDR3 region is CASSQDLGEQGKAFF.

The V call is TRBV3-1, the J call TRBJ1-1; TCRdb's D call of TRBD1 is untestable without DNA. Germline CDR1 and CDR2: LGHDT and YNNKEL (reference sequence). The CDR3 is 14 amino acids. CDR3: CASSPRTGDAEAFF.

This chain connects TRBV20-1 to TRBJ2-2; the D call of TRBD2 rests on TCRdb alone, since no DNA is present to check it. Germline loops: CDR1 DFQATT, CDR2 SNEGSKA (reference sequence). CDR3 size: 14 residues. CDR3 sequence: CSAPGTRNTGELFF.

The chain recombines TRBV20-1 with TRBJ2-5; absent DNA, TCRdb's TRBD2 call cannot be checked. Germline V lookup: CDR1 DFQATT, CDR2 SNEGSKA (reference sequence). CDR3 length: 14 residues. The chain's CDR3 is CSARGLRGKETQYF.

This chain joins TRBV2 and TRBJ2-4; the D call of TRBD1 rests on TCRdb alone, since no DNA is present to check it. The CDR3 contains 17 residues. Germline loops: CDR1 SNHLY, CDR2 FYNNEI. The CDR3: CASSERDSPWGKNIQYF. The complete variable domain, with remaining parts taken from reference TRBV2 and TRBJ2-4, reads EPEVTQTPSHQVTQMGQEVILRCVPISNHLYFYWYRQILGQKVEFLVSFYNNEISEKSEIFDDQFSVERPDGSNFTLKIRSTKLEDSAMYFCASSERDSPWGKNIQYFGAGTRLSVL.

This chain uses TRBV6-8 with TRBJ2-5; TCRdb's D call, TRBD1, is unchecked because there is no DNA. The CDR3 has 14 residues. Germline V CDR1 and CDR2: MNHGY, SAAAGT. CDR3 amino acids: CASSLQGAQETQYF.

The CDR3 is CASSPRVGIESYEQYF. V is TRBV7-8 and J is TRBJ2-7; the D call from TCRdb, TRBD1, cannot be confirmed without DNA. This CDR3 has 16 residues. Germline values: CDR1 SGHVS, CDR2 FQNEAQ.

CDR3 in amino acids: CATSRTTRVPAQYF. The rearrangement joins TRBV15 to TRBJ2-3; no DNA is available, so the TRBD1 call from TCRdb remains unchecked. The CDR3 totals 14 residues. Germline CDR1 LNHNV, CDR2 YYDKDF (reference sequence).

The CDR3 loop reads CASSLALGGQNEQYF. The J gene is TRBJ2-7, the V gene TRBV7-2; the D call from TCRdb, TRBD1, cannot be confirmed without DNA. CDR1 and CDR2 (germline): SGHTA, FQGNSA. The CDR3 runs 15 residues. The full variable domain, completed using reference TRBV7-2 and TRBJ2-7, is GAGVSQSPSNKVTEKGKDVELRCDPISGHTALYWYRQSLGQGLEFLIYFQGNSAPDKSGLPSDRFSAERTGGSVSTLTIQRTQQEDSAVYLCASSLALGGQNEQYFGPGTRLTVT.